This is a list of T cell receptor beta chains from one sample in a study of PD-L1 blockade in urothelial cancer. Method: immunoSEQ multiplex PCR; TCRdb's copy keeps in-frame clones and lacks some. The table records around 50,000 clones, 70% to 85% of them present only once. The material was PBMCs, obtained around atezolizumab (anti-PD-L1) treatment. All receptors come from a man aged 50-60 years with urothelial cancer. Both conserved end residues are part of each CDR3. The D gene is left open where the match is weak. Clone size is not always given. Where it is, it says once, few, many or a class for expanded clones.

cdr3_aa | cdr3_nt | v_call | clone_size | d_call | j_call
CASSQDPYQPQHF | TGCGCCAGCAGCCAAGACCCTTATCAGCCCCAGCATTTT | TRBV4-1 | few | NA | TRBJ1-5
CASRGQGNQPQHF | TGTGCCAGTAGAGGGCAGGGTAATCAGCCCCAGCATTTT | TRBV19 | NA | NA | TRBJ1-5
CASSLELAGIYEQYF | TGTGCCAGCAGCTTAGAACTAGCGGGGATTTACGAGCAGTACTTC | TRBV7-6 | NA | TRBD2 | TRBJ2-7
CASSTRQGVDNSPLHF | TGTGCCAGCTCAACCAGACAGGGGGTGGATAATTCACCCCTCCACTTT | TRBV18 | NA | TRBD1 | TRBJ1-6
CASSARQGLGNEKLFF | TGTGCCAGCAGCGCGCGACAGGGGTTGGGTAATGAAAAACTGTTTTTT | TRBV11-2 | NA | TRBD1 | TRBJ1-4
CASSPKGDAFF | TGTGCCAGCAGCCCCAAGGGGGATGCTTTCTTT | TRBV2 | once | NA | TRBJ1-1
CASSFPREAHGELFF | TGTGCCAGCAGTTTCCCCCGGGAGGCTCACGGGGAGCTGTTTTTT | TRBV28 | NA | TRBD2 | TRBJ2-2
CASSLDVGGSTDTQYF | TGTGCCAGCAGCTTGGATGTAGGCGGGAGCACAGATACGCAGTATTTT | TRBV5-4 | NA | NA | TRBJ2-3
CASSFTTGRQETQYF | TGTGCCAGCAGCTTCACGACAGGGAGGCAAGAGACCCAGTACTTC | TRBV5-6 | NA | NA | TRBJ2-5
CASSLGPDWKETQYF | TGTGCCAGCAGCTTAGGACCGGACTGGAAAGAGACCCAGTACTTC | TRBV7-9 | NA | NA | TRBJ2-5
CASSAGGTSGYEQYF | TGTGCCAGCAGCGCCGGAGGGACTAGCGGTTACGAGCAGTACTTC | TRBV7-2 | NA | TRBD2 | TRBJ2-7
CASSDGGGGVDETQYF | TGCGCCAGCAGTGATGGGGGCGGGGGGGTAGATGAGACCCAGTACTTC | TRBV10-2 | NA | TRBD2 | TRBJ2-5
CAWSVAPVAPTGSGANVLTF | TGTGCCTGGAGTGTAGCCCCGGTAGCCCCGACGGGATCTGGGGCCAACGTCCTGACTTTC | TRBV30 | NA | NA | TRBJ2-6
CASSLKGNEQYF | TGTGCCAGCAGCTTAAAGGGGAACGAGCAGTACTTC | TRBV11-2 | NA | NA | TRBJ2-7
CASSQGARETQYF | TGCGCCAGCAGCCAGGGGGCGCGGGAGACCCAGTACTTC | TRBV5-1 | NA | TRBD1 | TRBJ2-5
CASRIERSTDTQYF | TGCGCCAGCAGAATCGAGCGGAGCACAGATACGCAGTATTTT | TRBV5-1 | NA | NA | TRBJ2-3
CASNRGVSSTDTQYF | TGTGCCTCAAATAGGGGTGTTTCTAGCACAGATACGCAGTATTTT | TRBV30 | NA | NA | TRBJ2-3
CASSYERTGTPHEQFF | TGTGCCAGCAGTTACGAACGGACCGGGACTCCCCATGAGCAGTTCTTC | TRBV6-5 | NA | NA | TRBJ2-1
CASSPGHYGYTF | TGTGCCAGTAGCCCGGGTCACTATGGCTACACCTTC | TRBV19 | NA | NA | TRBJ1-2
CASSQGAGVSYEQYF | TGCGCCAGCAGCCAAGGGGCTGGCGTCTCCTACGAGCAGTACTTC | TRBV4-3 | NA | NA | TRBJ2-7
CAIRAARGFTQYF | TGTGCCATCAGAGCTGCGCGGGGGTTTACGCAGTATTTT | TRBV10-3 | NA | TRBD2 | TRBJ2-3
CASSSGQGNQPQHF | TGTGCCAGCAGCTCGGGACAGGGAAATCAGCCCCAGCATTTT | TRBV7-8 | NA | TRBD1 | TRBJ1-5
CASTKTSGLVGTDTQYF | TGTGCCAGCACGAAAACTAGCGGGTTAGTAGGCACAGATACGCAGTATTTT | TRBV28 | NA | TRBD2 | TRBJ2-3
CAISASRTSGGADTQYF | TGTGCCATCAGTGCCTCGAGGACTAGCGGGGGGGCGGATACGCAGTATTTT | TRBV10-3 | NA | TRBD2 | TRBJ2-3
CASSPTTGVFSGNTIYF | TGTGCCAGCAGCCCAACGACAGGCGTCTTCTCTGGAAACACCATATATTTT | TRBV7-6 | NA | NA | TRBJ1-3
CASSQNREGYEQYF | TGTGCCAGCAGTCAAAACAGGGAGGGCTACGAGCAGTACTTC | TRBV2 | NA | NA | TRBJ2-7
CASSQSSRETHGTQYF | TGTGCCAGCAGCCAATCTTCAAGGGAGACCCATGGGACCCAGTACTTC | TRBV16 | NA | NA | TRBJ2-5
CSVDPRGGQGIEQFF | TGCAGCGTTGATCCCCGGGGGGGACAGGGCATCGAGCAGTTCTTC | TRBV29-1 | NA | NA | TRBJ2-1
CASSPQAGGWSYNEQFF | TGTGCCAGCAGTCCCCAAGCGGGAGGGTGGTCATACAATGAGCAGTTCTTC | TRBV7-2 | few | TRBD2 | TRBJ2-1
CASSLGQTFTGELFF | TGTGCCAGCAGCTTGGGACAGACGTTCACCGGGGAGCTGTTTTTT | TRBV5-5 | once | NA | TRBJ2-2
CASSLELAGLNEQFF | TGTGCCAGCAGCTTGGAGCTAGCGGGCCTCAATGAGCAGTTCTTC | TRBV5-6 | NA | TRBD2 | TRBJ2-1
CASSPTGTGGLGNTGELFF | TGCGCCAGCAGCCCGACCGGGACAGGGGGCTTAGGGAACACCGGGGAGCTGTTTTTT | TRBV5-1 | NA | TRBD1 | TRBJ2-2
CSGSTGGRVTDTQYF | TGCAGCGGATCCACGGGGGGGCGGGTCACAGATACGCAGTATTTT | TRBV29-1 | NA | TRBD2 | TRBJ2-3
CASSLSYRSAQETQYF | TGTGCCAGCAGCCTGTCTTACAGGAGCGCCCAAGAGACCCAGTACTTC | TRBV11-2 | NA | NA | TRBJ2-5
CATTGDGNTIYF | TGTGCCACCACAGGGGACGGAAACACCATATATTTT | TRBV10-3 | few | TRBD1 | TRBJ1-3
CASSFGLAGLGNEQFF | TGTGCCAGCAGCTTTGGACTAGCGGGGTTGGGGAATGAGCAGTTCTTC | TRBV9 | NA | TRBD2 | TRBJ2-1
CASLQGGTDTQYF | TGTGCCAGCCTACAGGGAGGCACAGATACGCAGTATTTT | TRBV6-6 | NA | NA | TRBJ2-3
CASSLWTGGYEQYF | TGTGCCAGCAGCCTATGGACAGGGGGCTACGAGCAGTACTTC | TRBV14 | NA | TRBD1 | TRBJ2-7
CACGTGNQPQHF | TGTGCCTGCGGGACAGGCAATCAGCCCCAGCATTTT | TRBV30 | NA | TRBD1 | TRBJ1-5
CASRPGTGLLNYGYTF | TGTGCCAGCAGGCCCGGGACAGGGCTGCTAAACTATGGCTACACCTTC | TRBV11-2 | NA | TRBD1 | TRBJ1-2
CASSEGTENSPLHF | TGTGCCAGCAGTGAAGGGACAGAGAATTCACCCCTCCACTTT | TRBV6-1 | few | NA | TRBJ1-6
CASRWGQGYEQYF | TGTGCCAGCAGGTGGGGACAGGGGTACGAGCAGTACTTC | TRBV14 | NA | TRBD1 | TRBJ2-7
CASSQVTSGHIDTQYF | TGCGCCAGCAGCCAAGTGACTAGCGGGCATATAGATACGCAGTATTTT | TRBV4-3 | NA | TRBD2 | TRBJ2-3
CSVEDLHEQFF | TGCAGCGTTGAAGATCTCCATGAGCAGTTCTTC | TRBV29-1 | NA | NA | TRBJ2-1
CASKSSGTYEQYF | TGCGCCAGCAAGTCTAGCGGTACCTACGAGCAGTACTTC | TRBV10-2 | NA | TRBD2 | TRBJ2-7
CASSVSGLRGEETQYF | TGCGCCAGCAGCGTATCGGGACTAAGGGGAGAAGAGACCCAGTACTTC | TRBV5-1 | NA | TRBD2 | TRBJ2-5
CASSVRGLNSYNEQFF | TGTGCCAGCAGCGTAAGGGGGCTAAACTCCTACAATGAGCAGTTCTTC | TRBV9 | NA | TRBD1 | TRBJ2-1
CASSRREEQYF | TGTGCCAGCAGCCGACGGGAAGAGCAGTACTTC | TRBV7-8 | NA | NA | TRBJ2-7
CASSPSGRNSGANVLTF | TGTGCCAGCTCACCTTCCGGGAGAAACTCTGGGGCCAACGTCCTGACTTTC | TRBV18 | NA | NA | TRBJ2-6
CASSRPDRAQSYEQYF | TGTGCCAGTAGTAGACCCGACAGAGCCCAGTCCTACGAGCAGTACTTC | TRBV19 | few | NA | TRBJ2-7
CAWSVLAGDTQYF | TGTGCCTGGAGTGTACTGGCGGGAGATACGCAGTATTTT | TRBV30 | NA | NA | TRBJ2-3
CASSLRTGEGPNDKNIQYF | TGTGCCAGCAGCTTAAGGACAGGGGAGGGTCCCAATGACAAAAACATTCAGTACTTC | TRBV7-9 | once | TRBD1 | TRBJ2-4
CASSANSGGAVNTQYF | TGTGCCAGCAGTGCGAACAGCGGGGGGGCAGTAAATACGCAGTATTTT | TRBV6-1 | NA | TRBD2 | TRBJ2-3
CASSPTGPKGYEQYF | TGTGCCAGCAGCCCTACAGGGCCGAAGGGCTACGAGCAGTACTTC | TRBV7-9 | NA | NA | TRBJ2-7
CAISETRQGAGANVLTF | TGTGCCATCAGTGAGACTAGACAGGGGGCTGGGGCCAACGTCCTGACTTTC | TRBV10-3 | few | TRBD1 | TRBJ2-6
CAYRDRAMNQPQHF | TGTGCCTACCGGGACAGGGCTATGAATCAGCCCCAGCATTTT | TRBV30 | few | TRBD1 | TRBJ1-5
CASGQGYAGELFF | TGTGCCAGCGGACAGGGGTACGCCGGGGAGCTGTTTTTT | TRBV11-3 | NA | TRBD1 | TRBJ2-2